Shown below are 23 T cell receptor beta chains from a single sample sequenced in a study of regulatory T cells in long-lasting Graves disease. CDR3 regions were amplified by Arm-PCR using iRepertoire HTBI primers to build TCR beta libraries. TCRdb independently ran MiXCR on the multiplex PCR reads; one entry per CDR3 protein. Here the sample spans about half a million distinct CDR3 sequences, around 12% being singletons. Documented time point: newly diagnosed GD, antithyroid drugs for less than 3 months. The TCR library was prepared using RNA isolated from PBMCs. This sample was also put to use in a study of T cells in Graves' hyperthyroidism and ophthalmopathy.

The material was peripheral blood mononuclear cells (PBMCs), obtained at new diagnosis, from a patient treated with antithyroid drugs. The source of these receptors is a woman aged 25 to 39 with Graves disease.

This clonotype was counted a few times. The chain recombines TRBV7-2 with TRBJ2-2; 8 nucleotides agree with TRBD2. With V trimmed by 6 bases and J by 6 bases, 6 bases remained unmatched. Germline lookup yields CDR1 SGHTA and CDR2 FQGNSA. There are 14 residues in the CDR3. Here the CDR3 reads CASRIAGSSGELFF. In nucleotides, the CDR3 is TGTGCCAGCAGGATAGCGGGATCTTCCGGGGAGCTGTTTTTT.

In this sample, this clonotype turned up a few times. The V and J genes are TRBV7-9 and TRBJ1-2; D unclear. The germline CDR1 and CDR2 sequences are SEHNR and FQNEAQ (reference sequence). The CDR3 covers 15 residues. V shed 1 base and J shed 4 bases, with 13 bases lying between them. Written as DNA, the CDR3 is TGTGCCAGCAGCTTAGGGTCGGCAGATGTCTATGGCTACACCTTC. Translation gives CASSLGSADVYGYTF.

Concerning this clonotype: At one of its ends the junction is not consistent with the germline gene, which may arise from a read error. The chain couples TRBV7-9 to TRBJ2-4, with a possible D match to TRBD2 (5 bases). CDR3 size: 12 residues. Germline V gives CDR1 SEHNR, CDR2 FQNEAQ (reference sequence). The CDR3 loop is CASCLALDIQYF. In nucleotides, the CDR3 is TGTGCCAGCTGCTTAGCGCTGGACATTCAGTACTTC.

The rearrangement links TRBV14 to TRBJ2-2; 8 bases fit TRBD2. The V and J ends lost 0 bases and 5 bases, in that order; junction bases with no gene match: 8. The CDR3 contains 17 residues. The germline V gene has CDR1 SGHDN and CDR2 FVKESK. The CDR3 DNA reads TGTGCCAGCAGCCAAGATCTTCGCGGGAGGATGACCGGGGAGCTGTTTTTT. Its translation: CASSQDLRGRMTGELFF.

The chain employs TRBV4-3 and TRBJ2-3, with D possibly TRBD2 on 6 matching bases. CDR3 size: 15 residues. Looked up from germline, CDR1 is LGHNA and CDR2 is YSLEER. V was shortened by 1 base and J by 1 base, with 9 bases between the two germline ends. CDR3 in amino acids: CASSQASVGTDTQYF. CDR3 bases: TGCGCCAGCAGCCAAGCTAGCGTTGGCACAGATACGCAGTATTTT.

This clonotype has a count of ten or more. This sequence joins TRBV3-1 and TRBJ1-5; D call uncertain. The CDR3 covers 14 residues. The germline CDR1 and CDR2 sequences are LGHDT and YNNKEL (reference sequence). The V and J ends lost 2 bases and 4 bases respectively, with 9 bases between them. The CDR3 protein is CASSQLGRNQPQHF. The DNA for the CDR3 is TGTGCCAGCAGCCAACTTGGGCGGAATCAGCCCCAGCATTTT.

This clonotype was observed at least ten times. The chain is built from TRBV18 and TRBJ2-5; D is uncertain. The CDR3 is 14 amino acids. Deletions cut 1 base from V and 4 bases from J, with 10 bases between. Germline CDR1 reads KGHSH; CDR2 reads LQKENI. The CDR3 DNA reads TGTGCCAGCTCACCACAGGGCTTGAGAGAGACCCAGTACTTC. Encoded protein: CASSPQGLRETQYF.

Notes on this clonotype: At one boundary the junction diverges from the germline segment, which might be a read error. The chain employs TRBV19 and TRBJ1-1, with no clear D. This CDR3 region has 13 residues. CDR1 and CDR2 from the germline V gene are LNHDA and SQIVND (reference sequence). In DNA form, the CDR3 reads TGTGCCAGTAGTTCGTATGTGAAGACTGAAGCTTTCTTT. It codes for CASSSYVKTEAFF.

This clonotype was picked up many times. V is TRBV2 and J is TRBJ1-1, with D perhaps TRBD1 (5 bases). Germline V CDR1 and CDR2: SNHLY, FYNNEI. The V and J ends lost 9 bases and 5 bases respectively, with 16 bases between them. The CDR3 has 13 residues. The CDR3: CASRDVTRTEAFF. CDR3 nucleotides: TGTGCCAGTCGGGACGTTACAAGGACTGAAGCTTTCTTT.

This clonotype has ten or more counts. The chain has TRBV10-3 and TRBJ1-5; 10 bases agree with TRBD1. The V segment lost 6 bases and the J segment 4 bases; nucleotides outside the gene matches: 3. This CDR3 is 14 amino acids long. The germline gives CDR1 ENHRY, CDR2 SYGVKD. The CDR3 loop is CAIRGQGSNQPQHF. CDR3 in DNA: TGTGCCATCAGGGGACAGGGGAGTAATCAGCCCCAGCATTTT.

This clonotype was found many times. The V call is TRBV20-1, the J call TRBJ2-1, with 12 bases fitting TRBD2. Trimming took 1 base from V and 8 from J; bases not matched to a gene: 6. CDR1 and CDR2 from the germline V gene are DFQATT and SNEGSKA (reference sequence). This CDR3 contains 15 residues. The CDR3 reads CSARGLAGVYYEQFF. The CDR3, as DNA: TGCAGTGCTAGAGGACTAGCGGGAGTGTATTATGAGCAGTTCTTC.

At least ten counts were recorded for this clonotype. The chain employs TRBV15 and TRBJ1-5, with D perhaps matching TRBD1 (5 bases). The CDR3 loop spans 17 amino acids. Deletions cut 0 bases from V and 7 bases from J, with 19 bases between. Germline V gene lookup returns CDR1 LNHNV and CDR2 YYDKDF (reference sequence). The CDR3 loop reads CATSRDPGSKRGQPQHF. The CDR3, as DNA: TGTGCCACCAGCAGAGACCCTGGCTCTAAACGGGGGCAGCCCCAGCATTTT.

Worth noting for this clonotype: A much larger clonotype is one base distant, so this may be a read error. The chain uses TRBV6-5 and TRBJ2-1, with TRBD2 identical over 9 bases. Per germline, CDR1 MNHEY and CDR2 SVGAGI. This CDR3 contains 17 residues. V lost 4 bases, J lost 6 bases, and 13 bases stayed unmatched. The CDR3 bases are TGTGCCAGCAGTTCCGGACTAGCGCTAACATCTTGCAATGAGCAGTTCTTC. It codes for CASSSGLALTSCNEQFF.

The V and J genes are TRBV19 and TRBJ1-5; 8 positions agree with TRBD1. There are 15 residues in the CDR3. Trimming at V came to 3 bases and at J to 6 bases, leaving 7 bases not matched to a gene. CDR1 is LNHDA and CDR2 is SQIVND in the germline V gene (reference sequence). The CDR3 here is CASSMAQGAGQPQHF. The CDR3 nucleotides read TGTGCCAGTAGTATGGCCCAGGGGGCAGGTCAGCCCCAGCATTTT.

The chain is built from TRBV6-2 or TRBV6-3 and TRBJ2-7; D unclear. CDR1 is MNHEY, CDR2 SVGEGT, per germline. Trimming removed 5 bases at V and 2 bases at J, with 10 bases between. The CDR3 length is 13 residues. The CDR3 DNA follows: TGTGCCAGCAGTGATGGCCTACCCTACGAGCAGTACTTC. This codes for CASSDGLPYEQYF.

In its sample, this clonotype was seen many times. The chain joins TRBV20-1 to TRBJ2-7; 12 nucleotides line up with TRBD2. The V gene's germline CDR1 is DFQATT and CDR2 SNEGSKA (reference sequence). The CDR3 extends over 15 amino acids. With V trimmed by 5 bases and J by 5 bases, 10 bases remained unmatched. CDR3 protein: CSARRLAGEYDEQYF. The CDR3 region has the DNA TGCAGTGCTCGCCGACTAGCGGGAGAGTACGACGAGCAGTACTTC.

This clonotype was seen repeatedly, ten times or more. V usage is TRBV5-1 and J usage is TRBJ2-3; TRBD1 matches at 8 bases. This CDR3 comprises 16 residues. Germline V gives CDR1 SGHRS, CDR2 YFSETQ. Losses at the gene ends were 2 bases for V and 3 bases for J; bases not matched to a gene: 8. DNA for the CDR3: TGCGCCAGCAGCTTCTCAGGGGGCTGGACGACAGATACGCAGTATTTT. It encodes CASSFSGGWTTDTQYF.

In its sample, this clonotype was seen many times. V gene TRBV13 combines with J gene TRBJ2-5; 12 bases are a match to TRBD2. Trimming cost V 2 bases and J 5 bases; bases outside gene matches: 3. The CDR3 sequence is 15 residues long. From germline, CDR1 is PRHDT and CDR2 FYEKMQ (reference sequence). CDR3 amino acids: CASSLRGLAGETQYF. The CDR3 bases are TGTGCCAGCAGCTTACGTGGACTAGCGGGGGAGACCCAGTACTTC.

This clonotype occurred many times. The V call is TRBV30, the J call TRBJ1-2; unclear D gene. Germline V gene lookup returns CDR1 GTSNPN and CDR2 SVGIG (reference sequence). The CDR3 loop spans 12 amino acids. With 0 bases removed from V and 8 bases from J, the gap between germline ends came to 10 bases. CDR3 protein: CAWSVRFGGYTF. The CDR3 nucleotides are TGTGCCTGGAGTGTACGGTTTGGGGGCTACACCTTC.

This clonotype was counted a few times. This chain joins TRBV20-1 and TRBJ1-5; 7 bases align to TRBD1. The CDR3 spans 16 residues. Germline V lookup: CDR1 DFQATT, CDR2 SNEGSKA (reference sequence). With 3 bases clipped from V and 1 base from J, the junction kept 9 bases outside the gene matches. The CDR3 reads CSASPGGGLSNQPQHF. DNA of the CDR3: TGCAGTGCTAGTCCAGGGGGGGGTTTGAGCAATCAGCCCCAGCATTTT.

This clonotype came up many times. V gene TRBV18 combines with J gene TRBJ2-7; D unclear. Trimming left V 5 bases short and J 3 bases short, with 11 bases between. The CDR3 has 13 residues. The germline V gene encodes CDR1 KGHSH and CDR2 LQKENI. The CDR3 protein is CASSVNDDYEQYF. DNA for the CDR3: TGTGCCAGCTCAGTGAATGATGACTACGAGCAGTACTTC.

This clonotype occurred many times. The chain is built from TRBV4-1 and TRBJ1-5; maybe TRBD1 (6 bases). CDR1 is MGHRA, CDR2 YSYEKL, per germline. V dropped 4 bases and J dropped 7 bases, with 17 bases sitting between them. The CDR3 has 15 amino acids. The CDR3 is CASSLRGEGDQPQHF. The CDR3 DNA reads as TGCGCCAGCAGCCTTAGGGGGGAAGGGGACCAGCCCCAGCATTTT.

This clonotype was counted ten times or more. The chain uses TRBV6-1 and TRBJ1-4, with D maybe TRBD1 (6 bases). V lost 10 bases and J lost 8, with 20 bases in between. Looked up from germline, CDR1 is MNHNS and CDR2 is SASEGT. There are 14 residues in the CDR3. CDR3 residues: CATGGPGFGEKLFF. The CDR3 nucleotides read TGTGCCACCGGGGGGCCGGGATTTGGAGAAAAACTGTTTTTT.